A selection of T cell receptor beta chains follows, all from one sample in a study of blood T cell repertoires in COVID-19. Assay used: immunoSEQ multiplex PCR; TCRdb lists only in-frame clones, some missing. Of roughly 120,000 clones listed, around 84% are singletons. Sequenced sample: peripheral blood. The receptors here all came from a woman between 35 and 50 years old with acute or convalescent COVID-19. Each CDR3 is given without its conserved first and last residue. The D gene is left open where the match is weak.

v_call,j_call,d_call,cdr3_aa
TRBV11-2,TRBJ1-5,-,ASSLVFGNSNQPQH
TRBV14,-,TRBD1,ASSQVPGQGYHEQY
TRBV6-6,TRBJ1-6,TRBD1,ASSRGQGGNSPLH
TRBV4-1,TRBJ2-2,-,ASSPSPGLSTGELF
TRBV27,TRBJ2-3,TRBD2,ASIKTSALTDTQY
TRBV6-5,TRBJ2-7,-,ASRADMSKQY
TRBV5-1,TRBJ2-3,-,ASNPDSSSTDTQY
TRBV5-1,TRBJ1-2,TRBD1,ASSLMDDRDGYT
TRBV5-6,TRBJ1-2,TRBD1,ASSLQGLGYGYT
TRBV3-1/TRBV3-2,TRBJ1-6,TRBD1,ASSHAGTAYNSPLH
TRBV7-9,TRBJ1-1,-,ASSYRRQAGMNTEAF
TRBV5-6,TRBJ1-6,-,ASSLGLRGKDNSPLH
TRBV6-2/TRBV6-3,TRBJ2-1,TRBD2,ASSWTSGGEQF
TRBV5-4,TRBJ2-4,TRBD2,ASSIAGGTKNIQY
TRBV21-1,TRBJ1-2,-,ASSAFRDRGFSGPYGYT
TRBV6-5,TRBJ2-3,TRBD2,ASSLGGLGTDTQY
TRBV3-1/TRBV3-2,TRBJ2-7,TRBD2,ASSQAYSGSSYEQY
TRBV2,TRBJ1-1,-,ASSEGPVTAKAF
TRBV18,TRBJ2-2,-,ASSQQENTGELF
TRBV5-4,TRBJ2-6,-,ASSRGTADRDGANVLT
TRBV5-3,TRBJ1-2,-,ARSLGSGVDYGYT
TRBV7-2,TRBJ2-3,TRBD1,ASSAGMKGALSTDTQY
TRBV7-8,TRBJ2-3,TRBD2,ASSRTSGGLADTQY
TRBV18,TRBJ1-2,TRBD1,ANSGGGYGYT
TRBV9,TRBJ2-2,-,ASSANSEPRFGELF
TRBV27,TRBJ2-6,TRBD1,ASSLYPGQSSGANVLT
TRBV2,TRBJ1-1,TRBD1,ASRTGGGTEAF
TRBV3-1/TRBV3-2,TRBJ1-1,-,ASSQGAVTEAF
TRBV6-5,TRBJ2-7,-,ASTLTGTDTYEQY
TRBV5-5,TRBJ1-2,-,ASSMDSLRGYT
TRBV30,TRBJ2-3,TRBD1,AWSGGQGWADTQY
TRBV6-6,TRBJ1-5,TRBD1,ASSYRQGDQPQH
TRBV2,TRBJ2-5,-,ASSEYLSGRRETQY
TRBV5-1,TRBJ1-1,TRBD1,ASSRGTGTANTEAF
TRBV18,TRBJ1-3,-,ASSPQGTGLRNTIY
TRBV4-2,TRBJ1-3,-,ASSLSPPTGYSGNTIY
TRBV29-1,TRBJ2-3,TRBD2,SVAQAGDTDTQY
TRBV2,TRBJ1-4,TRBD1,ASNGDRSTNEKLF
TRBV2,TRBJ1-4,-,ASSRAGATNEKLF
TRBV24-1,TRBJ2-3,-,ATSTGVRDTQY
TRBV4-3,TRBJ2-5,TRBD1,ASSQDRSRETQY
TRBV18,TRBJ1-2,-,ASSPAHNDVYT
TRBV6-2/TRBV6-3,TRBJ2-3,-,ASSYLLPTDTQY
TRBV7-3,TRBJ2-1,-,ASSFTSSNEQF
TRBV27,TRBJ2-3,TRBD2,ASCPRGLAATDTQY
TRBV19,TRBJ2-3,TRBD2,ASKPSGAREETQY
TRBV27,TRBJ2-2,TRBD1,ASSYDRAASSGELF
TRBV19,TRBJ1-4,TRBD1,ASSPLGQGNEKLF
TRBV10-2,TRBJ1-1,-,ATGPNTEAF
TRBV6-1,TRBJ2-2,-,ASSELAGDTGELF
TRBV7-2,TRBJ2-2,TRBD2,ASSLADSGGAWTGELF
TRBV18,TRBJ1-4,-,ASSPSTATNEKLF
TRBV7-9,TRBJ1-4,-,ASSLIPVPVPEKLF
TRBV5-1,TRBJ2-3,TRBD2,ASRFSGGAADTQY
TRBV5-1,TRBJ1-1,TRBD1,ASSPDRGATEAF
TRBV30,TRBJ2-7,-,AWSRSGTYYEQY
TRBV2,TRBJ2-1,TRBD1,ASGWDSASYNEQF
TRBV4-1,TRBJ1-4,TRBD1,ASSPQGATNEKLF
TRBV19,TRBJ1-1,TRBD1,ASSRPGTGGTEAF